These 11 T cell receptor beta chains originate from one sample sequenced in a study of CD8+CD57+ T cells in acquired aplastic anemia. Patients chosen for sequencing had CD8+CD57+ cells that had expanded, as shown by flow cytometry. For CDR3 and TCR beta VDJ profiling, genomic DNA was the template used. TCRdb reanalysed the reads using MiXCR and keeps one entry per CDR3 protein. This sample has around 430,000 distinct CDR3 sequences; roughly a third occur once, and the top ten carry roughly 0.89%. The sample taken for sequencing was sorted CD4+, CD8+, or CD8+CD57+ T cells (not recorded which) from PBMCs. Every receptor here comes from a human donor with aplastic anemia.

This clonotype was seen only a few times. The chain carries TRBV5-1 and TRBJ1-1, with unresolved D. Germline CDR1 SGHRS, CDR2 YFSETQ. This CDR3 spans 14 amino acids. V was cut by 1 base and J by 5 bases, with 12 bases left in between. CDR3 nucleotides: TGCGCCAGCAGCTTGAGAGGTACGGGAACTGAAGCTTTCTTT. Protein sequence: CASSLRGTGTEAFF.

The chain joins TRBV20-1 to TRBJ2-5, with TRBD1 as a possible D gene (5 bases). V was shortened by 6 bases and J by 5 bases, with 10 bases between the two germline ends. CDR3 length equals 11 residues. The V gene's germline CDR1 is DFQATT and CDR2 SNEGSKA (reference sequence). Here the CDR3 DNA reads TGCAGTGCGGCTAAGGGGGAGACCCAGTACTTC. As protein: CSAAKGETQYF.

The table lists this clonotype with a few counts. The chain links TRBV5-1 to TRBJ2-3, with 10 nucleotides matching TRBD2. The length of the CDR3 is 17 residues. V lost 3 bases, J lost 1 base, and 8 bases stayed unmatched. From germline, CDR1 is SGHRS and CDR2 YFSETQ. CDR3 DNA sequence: TGCGCCAGCAGCTACACAGCGGGGGGGCTTGGCACAGATACGCAGTATTTT. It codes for CASSYTAGGLGTDTQYF.

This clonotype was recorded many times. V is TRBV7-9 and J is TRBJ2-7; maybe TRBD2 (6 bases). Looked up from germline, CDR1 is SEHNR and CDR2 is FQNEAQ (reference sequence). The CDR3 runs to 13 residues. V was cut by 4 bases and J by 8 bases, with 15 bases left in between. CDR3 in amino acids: CASSSTGLDKQYF. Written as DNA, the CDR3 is TGTGCCAGCAGCTCTACGGGACTGGATAAGCAGTACTTC.

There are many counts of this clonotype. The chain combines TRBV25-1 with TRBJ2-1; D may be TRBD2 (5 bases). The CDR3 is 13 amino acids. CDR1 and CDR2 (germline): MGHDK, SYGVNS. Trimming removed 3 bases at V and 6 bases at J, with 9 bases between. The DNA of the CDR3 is TGTGCCAGCAGTGACGGGATTTCCAATGAGCAGTTCTTC. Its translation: CASSDGISNEQFF.

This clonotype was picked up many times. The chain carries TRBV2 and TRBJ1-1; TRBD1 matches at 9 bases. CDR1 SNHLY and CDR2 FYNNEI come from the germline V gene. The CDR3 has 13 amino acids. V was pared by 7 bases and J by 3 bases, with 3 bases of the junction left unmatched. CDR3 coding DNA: TGTGCCAGCAAAAGGACAGGGGACACTGAAGCTTTCTTT. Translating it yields CASKRTGDTEAFF.

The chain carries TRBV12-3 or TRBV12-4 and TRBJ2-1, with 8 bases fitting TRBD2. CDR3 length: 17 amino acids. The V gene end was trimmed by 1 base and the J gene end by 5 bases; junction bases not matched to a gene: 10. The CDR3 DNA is TGTGCCAGCAGTTTAGAAACCAGCGGGAGTTGGGACAATGAGCAGTTCTTC. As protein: CASSLETSGSWDNEQFF.

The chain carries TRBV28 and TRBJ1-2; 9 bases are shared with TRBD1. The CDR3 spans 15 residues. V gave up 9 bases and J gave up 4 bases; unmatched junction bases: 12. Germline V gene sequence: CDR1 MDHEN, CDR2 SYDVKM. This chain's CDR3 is CASGPGTGRGYGYTF. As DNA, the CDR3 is TGTGCCAGTGGTCCCGGGACAGGGAGGGGCTATGGCTACACCTTC.

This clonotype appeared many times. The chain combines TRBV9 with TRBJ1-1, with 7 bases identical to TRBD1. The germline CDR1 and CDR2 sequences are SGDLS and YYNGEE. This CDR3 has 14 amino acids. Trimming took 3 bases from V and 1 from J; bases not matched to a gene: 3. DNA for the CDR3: TGTGCCAGCAGCGCCGGGACAGCGAACACTGAAGCTTTCTTT. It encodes CASSAGTANTEAFF.

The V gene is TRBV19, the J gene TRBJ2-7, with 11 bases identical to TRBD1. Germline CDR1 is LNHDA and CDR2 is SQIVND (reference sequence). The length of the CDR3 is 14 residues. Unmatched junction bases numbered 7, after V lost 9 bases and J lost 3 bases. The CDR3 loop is CASKSDRGHYEQYF. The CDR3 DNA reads TGTGCCAGCAAATCGGACAGGGGGCACTACGAGCAGTACTTC.

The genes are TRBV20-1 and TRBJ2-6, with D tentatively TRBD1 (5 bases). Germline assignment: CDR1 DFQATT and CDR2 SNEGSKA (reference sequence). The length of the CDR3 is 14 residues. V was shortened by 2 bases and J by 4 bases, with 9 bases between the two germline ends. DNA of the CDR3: TGCAGTGCTAGAACTGGGGCCGGGGCCAACGTCCTGACTTTC. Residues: CSARTGAGANVLTF.